This TCR beta chain was found in a study of CD8+ T cells in alopecia areata. Findings and limits, study-wide: Lesional scalp displayed greater clonality than normal scalp, most notably in alopecia totalis/universalis.

The researchers isolated CD4+ and CD8+ T cells from PBMCs by sorting. The germline V gene encodes CDR1 PRHDT and CDR2 FYEKMQ (reference sequence). V lost 7 bases and J lost 3, with 10 bases in between. The length of the CDR3 is 12 residues. cDNA reverse transcribed from extracted RNA served as the sequencing template. TCRdb's table, derived via immunoSEQ multiplex PCR, lists solely in-frame clones and lacks some. Of 98,000 or so clones listed, around 55% are singletons. A remark on this clone: What it binds is unknown.

V usage is TRBV13 and J usage is TRBJ2-7; D may be TRBD1 (5 bases). Sequencing was done on a sample of CD8+ T cells sorted from blood. This receptor was taken from a human donor in good health. The CDR3 region is CASTDQGYEQYF. The DNA for the CDR3 is TGTGCCAGCACTGATCAGGGCTACGAGCAGTACTTC.